Below, one TCR beta chain is given with its context. These data belong to a study of blood T cell repertoires in COVID-19. Overall study: Samples representing acute and convalescent COVID-19 were sourced from the United States, Italy and Spain. Sources were T cells, B-cell-depleted T cells, or PBMCs; the material itself was cDNA or gDNA.

Authors' processing steps: Quantification of nucleated cells was approximated via reference gene primer amplification. Sequencing was performed with immunoSEQ multiplex PCR; in TCRdb, only in-frame clones are kept and a portion is missing. The DNA was the basis for D and trimming; V, J and clone size are from that table. The table records under 300,000 clones, 85% to 90% of them present only once. The CDR3 has 15 amino acids. Cohorts were based on clinical histories the participants reported. The V call is TRBV21-1, the J call TRBJ1-5; TRBD1, the D gene given by the table, was not confirmed from the DNA. TRBV21-1 is listed as a pseudogene. The origin of this receptor is a man between 18 and 35 years old who had recovered from COVID-19. What was sequenced was PBMCs or T cells enriched from blood (not recorded which). Here the CDR3 reads CASRKQGYSNQPQHF. Here the CDR3 DNA reads TGTGCCAGCAGGAAACAGGGTTATAGCAATCAGCCCCAGCATTTT.